This T cell receptor (beta chain) came from a study of CD8+ T cells in alopecia areata. Trimming took 7 bases from V and 8 from J, leaving 12 bases between them. Germline V gene data show CDR1 as SGHDT and CDR2 as YYEEEE. The CDR3 spans 11 residues. This clone has a single count. RNA extraction and reverse transcription yielded cDNA as sequencing template. Generated by immunoSEQ multiplex PCR, the TCRdb table keeps only in-frame clones and is missing some. This table holds 200,000 to 250,000 clones, roughly two thirds found once. This receptor was taken from a human donor with alopecia areata. The V gene is TRBV5-6, the J gene TRBJ1-2; tentative D call: TRBD1 (5 bases). This specimen was CD4+ T cells sorted from blood, taken at week 0. In DNA, the CDR3 is TGTGCCAGCCGTCAGGGCGCGGGCTACACCTTC. It translates to CASRQGAGYTF.